This record covers a single TCR beta chain. Its cognate antigen has yet to be identified. Base qualities were left out, and no much larger clone turns up one base away. This sample is drawn from a study of blood T cell repertoires in COVID-19 (TCRdb year 2020). Context from the whole study: The collaborator samples originated in the United States, Italy and Spain and spanned the acute and convalescent phases of COVID-19. HLA class I and class II types, where available, came from metadata supplied by the sample provider rather than from assay-based typing. The samples were drawn from two sources: the first 160 participants of the ongoing ImmuneRACE study, and 1,000 to 1,500 subjects contributed by 6 global collaborators. The prospective study material was composed of cDNA or gDNA derived from T cells, B-cell-depleted T cells, or PBMCs. The repertoires were released in a freely available public database meant as a resource for research on the immune response to SARS-CoV-2. Subjects who had been exposed to COVID-19, were actively infected with it, or had recovered from it provided the deeply sampled blood TCRbeta repertoires that made up the dataset. The sample metadata nearly always contained a de-identified subject ID, COVID-19 status, age in years and sex. Broad study findings and their caveats: The amount of clinical and demographic metadata varied by source and participant and was provided uncurated.

Its CDR3 holds 11 amino acids, cysteine through phenylalanine. The DNA shown is the 33-base CDR3, in frame from base 1. Cut back by 3 bases and 10 bases, the V and J ends lie 7 bases apart. As encoded in the germline V gene, CDR1 is KGHSH while CDR2 is LQKENI. Participants in the prospective study were enrolled through a virtual design, were aged 18 to 89 years, and lived in roughly 24 United States geographic areas. In the prospective study, cohorts were assigned on the basis of participant-reported clinical history obtained from a screening survey and a study questionnaire. Exposed participants had been in contact, within 2 weeks of entering the study, with a person who had a PCR-confirmed or clinician-diagnosed case of COVID-19. Each participant in the prospective study had whole blood, serum and a nasopharyngeal or oropharyngeal swab collected by mobile phlebotomists. Participants in the prospective study had the option to provide additional blood draws and questionnaires over a roughly 2-month period. Before DNA extraction, prospective study blood samples were shipped either frozen or at room temperature.

The immunoSEQ Assay, a bias-controlled multiplex PCR, was used to amplify TCRbeta CDR3 regions from genomic DNA. Per the authors' processing: Nucleated cell counts per sample were estimated from amplification of reference gene primers within the assay. Sequence reads were collapsed and filtered to measure the absolute abundance of every unique TCRbeta CDR3 rearrangement. For each sample, productive Simpson clonality was calculated as the square root of Simpson's diversity index over productive rearrangements. This immuneACCESS table, as held by TCRdb, lists in-frame sequences with V and J called but not all clones. Of the missing ones, under half trace to an unresolved V gene in checked studies; the others have no known cause. Clone size and the V and J calls come from that table; the DNA yielded D and trimming. The sample profile shows about 200,000 clones; roughly 90% of them were found once. The top ten constitute 4.5% to 5.5% of the sample.

The receptor's source is a woman in her 30s who had been exposed to COVID-19. This chain is built from TRBV18 and TRBJ1-3; there is no confident call for the D gene. Sequenced material: PBMCs or T cells enriched from blood (not recorded which). The CDR3 protein is CASSPRRTIYF. The sequenced DNA is TGTGCCAGCTCACCTCGCCGGACCATATATTTT. The CDR3, completed at both ends by the reference TRBV18 and TRBJ1-3 genes, gives the full variable domain NAGVMQNPRHLVRRRGQEARLRCSPMKGHSHVYWYRQLPEEGLKFMVYLQKENIIDESGMPKERFSAEFPKEGPSILRIQQVVRGDSAAYFCASSPRRTIYFGEGSWLTVV.